This T cell receptor (beta chain) was sequenced for a study of CD8+ T cells in alopecia areata. Study-level findings and limits: It was observed that many expanded lesional clones persisted in scalp and blood during tofacitinib.

Treatment reported: oral pan-JAK inhibitor, 5-10 mg twice daily. Germline V lookup: CDR1 SGDLS, CDR2 YYNGEE. The V gene end was trimmed by 3 bases and the J gene end by 4 bases; junction bases not matched to a gene: 3. This CDR3 contains 13 residues. About this clone itself: Its antigen is not identified.

It was cDNA, reverse transcribed from extracted RNA, that served as the sequencing template. Libraries were prepared by immunoSEQ multiplex PCR; TCRdb keeps only in-frame clonotypes and omits some of them. The sample holds over 80,000 clones, about 40% seen once. The TCR sequence derives from a human donor with alopecia areata. The rearrangement links TRBV9 to TRBJ2-7, with 8 bases identical to TRBD2. The sequencing here drew on CD8+ T cells sorted from blood, taken at week 24, from a patient treated with tofacitinib. CDR3 sequence: CASSGTSFYEQYF. The CDR3 nucleotides are TGTGCCAGCAGCGGGACTAGCTTTTACGAGCAGTACTTC.